These 19 T cell receptor beta chains came from one sample sequenced in a study of blood T cell repertoires in COVID-19. TCRdb keeps only in-frame clones here, not all; method: immunoSEQ multiplex PCR. The sample has 200,000 to 300,000 clones, roughly 86% seen once; the top ten hold approximately 6%. The material sequenced was peripheral blood. Receptor source: a woman aged 80 or over with COVID-19, enrolled during active disease.

The sample holds a few counts of this clone. J is TRBJ1-2 and V is TRBV20-1, with no clear D. Trimming took off 3 bases at V and 1 base at J, with 6 bases between the two ends. This CDR3 is 12 amino acids long. Germline V gives CDR1 DFQATT, CDR2 SNEGSKA (reference sequence). CDR3 amino acids: CSASLHNYGYTF. The CDR3 region has the DNA TGCAGTGCTAGTTTACATAACTATGGCTACACCTTC.

The J gene is TRBJ2-3, the V gene TRBV18; a weak D match, TRBD2 (7 bases). In germline, CDR1 is KGHSH, CDR2 LQKENI. The CDR3 spans 16 residues. Deletions cut 2 bases from V and 2 bases from J, with 14 bases between. Written as DNA, the CDR3 is TGTGCCAGCTCACCAAGCGGGACACTCTCCACAGATACGCAGTATTTT. It is translated as CASSPSGTLSTDTQYF.

This chain links TRBV7-8 with TRBJ2-2; 13 nucleotides align to TRBD2. The CDR3 is made up of 18 amino acids. Germline V lookup: CDR1 SGHVS, CDR2 FQNEAQ. With V trimmed by 6 bases and J by 0 bases, 7 bases remained unmatched. The CDR3 coding sequence is TGTGCCAGCAGTCCCCGGACTAGCGGGGGTGCGAACACCGGGGAGCTGTTTTTT. Amino acid sequence: CASSPRTSGGANTGELFF.

The genes are TRBV24-1 and TRBJ2-1; 12 bases agree with TRBD2. Looked up from germline, CDR1 is KGHDR and CDR2 is SFDVKD. The CDR3 is 16 residues long. The V segment lost 7 bases and the J segment 7 bases; nucleotides outside the gene matches: 10. In DNA form, the CDR3 reads TGTGCCACCAGCGACCCACTAGCGGGGGGACAAAATGAGCAGTTCTTC. This gives the protein CATSDPLAGGQNEQFF.

This clone was detected once. The V gene is TRBV15, the J gene TRBJ2-4, with TRBD2 matching 7 bases. V lost 3 bases, J lost 3 bases, and 5 bases stayed unmatched. CDR1 and CDR2 from the germline V gene are LNHNV and YYDKDF (reference sequence). The CDR3 covers 15 residues. For the CDR3, the DNA is TGTGCCACCAGCAGGGATCGGGGGGTCAAAAACATTCAGTACTTC. Its protein is CATSRDRGVKNIQYF.

This clone showed up just a few times. This chain links TRBV2 with TRBJ1-5; D is unclear. The germline CDR1 and CDR2 sequences are SNHLY and FYNNEI. With 4 bases removed from V and 0 bases from J, the gap between germline ends came to 10 bases. The CDR3 sequence is 15 residues long. The CDR3 DNA reads as TGTGCCAGCAGTGTTGGCACGTTTAGCAATCAGCCCCAGCATTTT. Its protein is CASSVGTFSNQPQHF.

The chain recombines TRBV5-5 with TRBJ1-4, with TRBD1 matching 7 bases. Germline V gene sequence: CDR1 SGHKS, CDR2 YYEKEE (reference sequence). This CDR3 has 16 amino acids. V was clipped by 1 base and J by 3 bases; unmatched bases: 6. CDR3 residues: CASSLSLQGANEKLFF. The CDR3, as DNA: TGTGCCAGCAGCTTGTCTCTGCAGGGGGCTAATGAAAAACTGTTTTTT.

The V call is TRBV7-2, the J call TRBJ2-6; maybe TRBD2 (5 bases). The germline gives CDR1 SGHTA, CDR2 FQGNSA. With 4 bases removed from V and 0 bases from J, the gap between germline ends came to 10 bases. CDR3 length equals 16 residues. The CDR3 nucleotides are TGTGCCAGCAGCTCGGGGTCCCTCTCTGGGGCCAACGTCCTGACTTTC. This codes for CASSSGSLSGANVLTF.

CDR3 region: CASSPSVTTSGNTIYF. The CDR3 DNA reads as TGTGCCAGCTCACCCTCGGTAACTACCTCTGGAAACACCATATATTTT. The J gene is TRBJ1-3, the V gene TRBV18, with D unresolved. CDR1 and CDR2 (germline): KGHSH, LQKENI. The V end lost 3 bases, the J end lost 0 bases, and 12 bases lay between the germline ends. CDR3 length: 16 residues.

The rearrangement uses TRBV3-1 (or the pseudogene TRBV3-2) and TRBJ1-5; 7 bases align to TRBD1. Looked up from germline, CDR1 is LGHDT and CDR2 is YNNKEL (reference sequence). The CDR3 runs 16 residues. V dropped 1 base and J dropped 2; count of bases not matched to a gene: 5. The chain's CDR3 is CASSQGGGTGNQPQHF. The CDR3 region has the DNA TGTGCCAGCAGCCAAGGAGGCGGGACAGGCAATCAGCCCCAGCATTTT.

The rearrangement links TRBV5-1 to TRBJ1-6; D is undetermined. CDR1 SGHRS and CDR2 YFSETQ come from the germline V gene. The V gene lost 0 bases and the J gene lost 7 bases, with 14 bases spanning the gap. The CDR3 totals 16 residues. CDR3 amino acids: CASSLGGRSQNSPLHF. CDR3 in DNA: TGCGCCAGCAGCTTGGGAGGGAGAAGCCAGAATTCACCCCTCCACTTT.

The chain couples TRBV7-2 to TRBJ2-3; tentatively, D is TRBD2 (7 bases). The CDR3 length is 15 residues. V shed 2 bases and J shed 9 bases, with 18 bases lying between them. CDR1 SGHTA and CDR2 FQGNSA come from the germline V gene. The CDR3 bases are TGTGCCAGCAGCTTAAACGGGGGGCCCTCGGGCACGCAGTATTTT. Translated: CASSLNGGPSGTQYF.

The chain employs TRBV3-1 (or the pseudogene TRBV3-2) and TRBJ2-4; D perhaps matches TRBD2 (6 bases). The CDR3 length is 19 residues. V lost 1 base and J lost 0, with 19 bases in between. The V gene's germline CDR1 is LGHDT and CDR2 YNNKEL (reference sequence). This CDR3 reads CASSQAPGGVSIAKNIQYF. CDR3 sequence (DNA): TGTGCCAGCAGCCAAGCGCCCGGAGGGGTTTCTATAGCCAAAAACATTCAGTACTTC.

This clone occurred once. The chain couples TRBV5-6 to TRBJ1-6, with D possibly TRBD1 on 5 matching bases. Germline V gene lookup returns CDR1 SGHDT and CDR2 YYEEEE. This CDR3 is 16 amino acids long. Trimming cost V 3 bases and J 3 bases, with 13 bases left between them. The CDR3 loop is CASSSPEGFYNSPLHF. CDR3 sequence (DNA): TGTGCCAGCAGCTCGCCGGAGGGGTTCTATAATTCACCCCTCCACTTT.

The genes are TRBV2 and TRBJ1-5, with D hard to call. Between the trimmed V and J ends, which lost 6 bases and 6 bases, there was a span of 21 bases. The CDR3 length is 16 residues. The germline gives CDR1 SNHLY, CDR2 FYNNEI. The DNA of the CDR3 is TGTGCCAGCAGATCAGACGGGAGTCTTCGGAGTCAGCCCCAGCATTTT. This encodes CASRSDGSLRSQPQHF.

This CDR3 is CASRDEGMGGAFF. CDR3 bases: TGTGCCAGCAGAGATGAAGGGATGGGGGGAGCTTTCTTT. The chain carries TRBV12-3 or TRBV12-4 and TRBJ1-1; D perhaps matches TRBD1 (5 bases). The V gene lost 6 bases and the J gene lost 10 bases, with 18 bases spanning the gap. The CDR3 runs 13 residues.

The genes are TRBV11-2 and TRBJ1-1; no definite D call. Germline CDR1 reads SGHAT; CDR2 reads FQNNGV. Trimming pared 6 bases from V and 1 base from J, leaving 9 bases between. This CDR3 is built from 13 residues. CDR3 amino acids: CASRVQPNTEAFF. The DNA for the CDR3 is TGTGCCAGCAGAGTACAGCCGAACACTGAAGCTTTCTTT.

This sequence joins TRBV9 and TRBJ1-1; D ambiguous. The CDR3 runs 15 residues. Looked up from germline, CDR1 is SGDLS and CDR2 is YYNGEE. With 4 bases removed from V and 1 base from J, the gap between germline ends came to 14 bases. The CDR3 sequence is CASSSPEHSNTEAFF. CDR3 DNA: TGTGCCAGCAGCTCGCCAGAACATTCGAACACTGAAGCTTTCTTT. Variable domain in full (rest from reference TRBV9 and TRBJ1-1): DSGVTQTPKHLITATGQRVTLRCSPRSGDLSVYWYQQSLDQGLQFLIQYYNGEERAKGNILERFSAQQFPDLHSELNLSSLELGDSALYFCASSSPEHSNTEAFFGQGTRLTVV.

This clone was seen a handful of times. This chain joins TRBV19 and TRBJ1-4; 8 nucleotides line up with TRBD1. CDR1 LNHDA and CDR2 SQIVND come from the germline V gene (reference sequence). This CDR3 spans 13 amino acids. V shed 6 bases and J 8 bases; nucleotides not matched to a gene: 5. The CDR3 is CASRRQGNEKLFF. The CDR3 nucleotides are TGTGCCAGTAGGAGACAGGGGAACGAAAAACTGTTTTTT.